What follows describes a single TCR beta chain. Its antigen has not been determined. Per-nucleotide qualities are absent, and no much larger clonotype sits a single base away. The data were taken from a study of T-cell memory formation after mild COVID-19 (dated by TCRdb to 2020 to 2023). Context from the whole study: TCR sequence clusters from the two donors were largely donor specific. In a couple of donors, T-cell clones that expanded and contracted after mild COVID-19 were tracked by sequencing TCRalpha and TCRbeta repertoires over time. The cohort was made up of two young adult volunteers, one female and one male, who were previously healthy. The paper as a whole reports these results and caveats: Contracting CD4+ clones were found mainly in CM and EM memory subsets, while CD8+ clones were enriched in EMRA. Only a couple of mild cases were covered in the study, and larger cohorts including severe cases with pre-infection samples were considered necessary. Balanced CD4/CD8 phenotypes were observed for clones contracting from day 15 to 85, whereas a bias towards CD4+ was observed for a second wave of clones expanding from day 15 to 37. Some responding clones were detected in pre-infection memory, suggesting pre-existing cross-reactive memory T cells joined the SARS-CoV-2 response. The second-wave clones that peaked on day 37 were not confirmed to be SARS-CoV-2 specific.

Instrument on record: Illumina NovaSeq 6000. TCRalpha and TCRbeta cDNA libraries were built by 5'RACE with constant-segment primers, adding sample barcodes and unique molecular identifiers. Trizol reagent was used to extract RNA from every sample. Library amplification was performed in two PCR steps, and a second sample barcode and Illumina TruSeq adapters were introduced in the second step. Libraries were sequenced on an Illumina NovaSeq with 2 x 150 bp paired-end reads. In the original analysis: Demultiplexing of reads and collapsing into UMI-guided consensus sequences were performed with migec v1.2.7. Using mixcr v2.1.11, the UMI consensuses were aligned to TRA and TRB V and J templates and assembled into clonotypes. A clonotype was counted as expanded or contracted only if both edgeR and NoisET called the change significant, with noise models trained on biological replicates. For edgeR calls, the thresholds were a false discovery rate-adjusted p below 0.01 and a log2 fold-change of 1. As an exploratory analysis of dynamics, max-normalized trajectories of the 1000 most abundant clonotypes were examined by PCA with hierarchical clustering. Separately sequenced CD4+ and CD8+ repertoires were used to assign a CD4 or CD8 phenotype to each responding clone. TCRdb itself trimmed the public reads at Q25 with fastp, ran MiXCR and retained productive beta chains. Every entry covers one CDR3 protein and lists the most common genes and DNA from its rows. V and J calls and clone size were set by TCRdb, not the authors. This sample gives hundreds of thousands of distinct CDR3 sequences in total; more than 20% of them show up just once. The ten top clones hold less than 15% of the sample.

Ficoll-Paque density gradient centrifugation was used to isolate PBMCs. CDR1 and CDR2, per the germline V gene (reference sequence), are SEHNR and FQNEAQ. The trim is 0 bases for V and 8 bases for J, with a gap of 10 bases between the germline ends. The CDR3 goes from the cysteine to the phenylalanine over 14 residues. The sequence is cut down to CDR3 DNA, 42 bases in frame from base 1. Sequencing used PBMCs or a T cell subset sorted from them (not recorded which). The sequence joins TRBV7-9 to TRBJ1-4; there is no confident call for the D gene. The origin of this receptor is an adult woman who had mild COVID-19 (a few samples of this study predate the infection). The sample titles of this study are shuffled in the database, so cell type and time point are left out; the donor was told from shared clones. The sequenced DNA is TGTGCCAGCAGCTTAGCTAGCCATGTAGAAAAACTGTTTTTT. Protein translation: CASSLASHVEKLFF.